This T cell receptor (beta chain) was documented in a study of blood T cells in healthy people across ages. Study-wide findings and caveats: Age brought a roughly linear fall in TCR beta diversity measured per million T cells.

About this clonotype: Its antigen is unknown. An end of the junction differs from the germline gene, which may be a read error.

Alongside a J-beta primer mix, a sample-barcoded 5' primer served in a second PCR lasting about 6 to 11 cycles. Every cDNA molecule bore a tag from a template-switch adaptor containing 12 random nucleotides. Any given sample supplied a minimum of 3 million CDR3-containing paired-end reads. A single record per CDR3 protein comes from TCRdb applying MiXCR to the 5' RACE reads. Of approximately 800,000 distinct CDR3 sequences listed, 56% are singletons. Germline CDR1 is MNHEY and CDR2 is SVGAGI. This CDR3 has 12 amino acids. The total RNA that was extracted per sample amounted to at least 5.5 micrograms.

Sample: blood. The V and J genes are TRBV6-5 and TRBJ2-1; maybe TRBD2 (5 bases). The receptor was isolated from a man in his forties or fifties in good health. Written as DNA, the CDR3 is TGTGCCAGTCGAGGACTCAACAAAGAGCAGTTCTTC. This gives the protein CASRGLNKEQFF.